The present T cell receptor (beta chain) was sequenced within a study of vaccination effects on CD4 cells after COVID-19. As for the study in general: Samples were taken post-vaccine, and their median timing was 72 days after the second dose. General study results and limits: Small numbers of convalescent patients limited the study. It also lacked early post-infection timepoints. Only 1 of 255 vaccine-induced clones from healthy vaccinees cross-reacted with common cold coronaviruses.

In the case of this clone: Its target is unknown.

The V segment lost 3 bases and the J segment 5 bases; nucleotides outside the gene matches: 8. Germline V lookup: CDR1 SNHLY, CDR2 FYNNEI. The CDR3 totals 16 residues. The assay was immunoSEQ multiplex PCR, and TCRdb's table has in-frame clones only and misses some. Counted here are approximately 30,000 clones, just under 75% occurring once; the ten biggest clones make up more than 12%. Investigators separated out CD4+ T cells once around nine days of culture had passed. It was two doses of either the BNT162b2 or mRNA-1273 vaccine that participants received. Nucleocapsid antibodies were negative in the vaccine recipients, who had never had SARS-CoV-2 infection.

This specimen consisted of CD4+ T cells from PBMCs cultured without peptide, obtained after COVID-19 vaccination. The chain is built from TRBV2 and TRBJ2-5; 11 bases line up with TRBD1. The sequence derives from a human donor who received a COVID-19 vaccine. DNA of the CDR3: TGTGCCAGCAGTGAGGGGACAGGGGGGGGATCGGAGACCCAGTACTTC. This codes for CASSEGTGGGSETQYF. Full variable domain (missing parts from reference TRBV2 and TRBJ2-5): EPEVTQTPSHQVTQMGQEVILRCVPISNHLYFYWYRQILGQKVEFLVSFYNNEISEKSEIFDDQFSVERPDGSNFTLKIRSTKLEDSAMYFCASSEGTGGGSETQYFGPGTRLLVL.